One and the same sample provided the 20 T cell receptor beta chains below, sequenced in a study of T cells in narcolepsy listed by TCRdb under 2018. Library method: the immunoSEQ multiplex PCR assay. TCRdb stores this immuneACCESS table with in-frame sequences only. Part of the clones is absent; in the studies checked, under half of the shortfall reflects unresolved V genes, and no reason is known for the rest. The sample table records tens of thousands of clones; approximately 85% of these occur just once. The top ten clonotypes cover 1.6% of the sample. The sequencing input was CD45RA- memory CD4+ T cells from PBMCs. Per the publication, the cell subset or site label means: memory T cells sorted ex vivo from peripheral blood. The receptors stem from a human donor with narcolepsy.

J is TRBJ2-2 and V is TRBV7-2; D is possibly TRBD2 (6 bases). Trimming took off 5 bases at V and 2 bases at J, with 12 bases between the two ends. The CDR3 is 15 amino acids. The V gene's germline CDR1 is SGHTA and CDR2 FQGNSA. The CDR3 here is CASSPRLVNTGELFF. DNA for the CDR3: TGTGCCAGCAGCCCCCGACTAGTAAACACCGGGGAGCTGTTTTTT.

In its sample, this clone was seen a few times. The rearrangement uses TRBV13 and TRBJ2-3, with D possibly called TRBD1 or TRBD2 (8 bases each). Trimming took off 4 bases at V and 2 bases at J, with 25 bases between the two ends. From germline, CDR1 is PRHDT and CDR2 FYEKMQ (reference sequence). This CDR3 has 19 residues. DNA of the CDR3: TGTGCCAGCAGCTCCGACAGGGGCAAAGCGGGGGCCCACACAGATACGCAGTATTTT. This gives the protein CASSSDRGKAGAHTDTQYF.

The V gene is TRBV10-3, the J gene TRBJ2-7, with a tentative D call TRBD2 (6 bases). The germline gives CDR1 ENHRY, CDR2 SYGVKD. Trimming pared 3 bases from V and 6 bases from J, leaving 12 bases between. The CDR3 length is 13 residues. CDR3 sequence reads: CAISDWRGSEQYF. The CDR3 bases are TGTGCCATCAGTGATTGGAGGGGCTCCGAGCAGTACTTC.

This chain uses TRBV5-4 with TRBJ1-1; D might be TRBD1 (5 bases). The V gene's germline CDR1 is SGHNT and CDR2 YYREEE (reference sequence). The CDR3 extends over 12 amino acids. The V end lost 3 bases, the J end lost 6 bases, and 9 bases lay between the germline ends. The CDR3, as DNA: TGTGCCAGCAGCTCCAGGGAGTCTGAAGCTTTCTTT. Its translation: CASSSRESEAFF.

The rearrangement uses TRBV19 and TRBJ1-2; 10 bases line up with TRBD1. CDR3 length: 18 amino acids. After removal of 4 bases from V and 0 bases from J, the junction contained 11 bases not matched to a gene. The V gene's germline CDR1 is LNHDA and CDR2 SQIVND (reference sequence). In DNA form, the CDR3 reads TGTGCCAGTAGTAGAGTCTCAGGGACAGGGGAATCTAACTATGGCTACACCTTC. Translating it yields CASSRVSGTGESNYGYTF.

J is TRBJ1-5 and V is TRBV7-2, with 9 bases aligning to TRBD1. V lost 5 bases, J lost 6 bases, and 8 bases stayed unmatched. The CDR3 loop spans 15 amino acids. Germline V gene sequence: CDR1 SGHTA, CDR2 FQGNSA. CDR3 in amino acids: CASSPRTGEGQPQHF. Written as DNA, the CDR3 is TGTGCCAGCAGCCCGAGGACAGGGGAAGGTCAGCCCCAGCATTTT.

CDR3 coding DNA: TGTGCCAGCAGCGCGGATACGGGACGGAACTATGGCTACACCTTC. Translating it yields CASSADTGRNYGYTF. This rearrangement joins TRBV7-2 to TRBJ1-2, with D possibly matching TRBD1 (5 bases). The CDR3 consists of 15 residues. Germline loops: CDR1 SGHTA, CDR2 FQGNSA. V was shortened by 5 bases and J by 2 bases, with 15 bases between the two germline ends.

The chain carries TRBV14 and TRBJ1-3, with no clear D. The ends were cut back, 8 bases at V and 0 bases at J, with 8 bases in the middle. Germline CDR1 and CDR2: SGHDN and FVKESK. The CDR3 loop spans 13 amino acids. CDR3 coding DNA: TGTGCCAGCCAGCTCTCCTCTGGAAACACCATATATTTT. This codes for CASQLSSGNTIYF.

This chain links TRBV30 with TRBJ1-3; D is undetermined. The ends were cut back, 5 bases at V and 1 base at J, with 12 bases in the middle. Germline lookup yields CDR1 GTSNPN and CDR2 SVGIG (reference sequence). CDR3 length equals 14 residues. CDR3 region: CAWGVRASGNTIYF. The CDR3 DNA reads as TGTGCCTGGGGGGTAAGGGCATCTGGAAACACCATATATTTT.

The gene calls are TRBV5-1 and TRBJ1-2, with 8 bases aligning to TRBD1. The germline CDR1 and CDR2 sequences are SGHRS and YFSETQ. Germline trimming cut 3 bases from V and 0 bases from J; bases unmatched to any gene: 10. The CDR3 runs 17 residues. The chain's CDR3 is CASSSTTGAKSNYGYTF. In DNA form, the CDR3 reads TGCGCCAGCAGCTCTACGACAGGGGCGAAATCTAACTATGGCTACACCTTC.

The J gene is TRBJ2-1, the V gene TRBV9; TRBD1 agrees at 7 bases. Trimming took 0 bases from V and 6 from J; bases not matched to a gene: 9. CDR3 length: 16 residues. In germline, CDR1 is SGDLS, CDR2 YYNGEE. CDR3 region: CASSVDPGGTSNEQFF. The CDR3 region has the DNA TGTGCCAGCAGCGTAGATCCAGGGGGAACGAGCAATGAGCAGTTCTTC.

The chain joins TRBV4-3 to TRBJ2-3, with TRBD2 as a possible D gene (5 bases). Germline loops: CDR1 LGHNA, CDR2 YSLEER. The CDR3 contains 15 residues. Trimming took 0 bases from V and 7 from J, leaving 14 bases between them. The CDR3 DNA reads as TGCGCCAGCAGCCAAGAACGGGAAATTTTAAATACGCAGTATTTT. Translation gives CASSQEREILNTQYF.

The V call is TRBV5-1, the J call TRBJ2-3; D is unresolved. With 0 bases removed from V and 0 bases from J, the gap between germline ends came to 8 bases. The CDR3 totals 15 residues. Germline V gene data show CDR1 as SGHRS and CDR2 as YFSETQ. CDR3 sequence: CASSLAPSSTDTQYF. In DNA form, the CDR3 reads TGCGCCAGCAGCTTGGCCCCAAGTAGCACAGATACGCAGTATTTT.

The chain's CDR3 is CASSFSNQPQHF. The DNA for the CDR3 is TGTGCCAGCAGTTTTTCCAATCAGCCCCAGCATTTT. This chain links TRBV27 with TRBJ1-5; D uncertain. V shed 3 bases and J shed 3 bases, with 3 bases lying between them. CDR1 is MNHEY and CDR2 is SMNVEV in the germline V gene (reference sequence). The CDR3 has 12 amino acids.

This clone is a singleton in its sample. The V call is TRBV7-2, the J call TRBJ2-7; TRBD1 matches at 7 bases. The CDR3 totals 13 residues. Germline V lookup: CDR1 SGHTA, CDR2 FQGNSA. The trim removed 4 bases at V and 6 bases at J, leaving 6 bases unmatched. The CDR3 DNA follows: TGTGCCAGCAGCTCGCCGACAGGGATCGAGCAGTACTTC. This encodes CASSSPTGIEQYF.

The chain couples TRBV28 to TRBJ1-3; the D gene is possibly TRBD1 (5 bases). Germline V gene sequence: CDR1 MDHEN, CDR2 SYDVKM. Trimming removed 5 bases at V and 0 bases at J, with 14 bases between. The CDR3 is made up of 16 amino acids. CDR3 region: CASSTRGLFSGNTIYF. CDR3 nucleotides: TGTGCCAGCAGTACCCGGGGACTTTTCTCTGGAAACACCATATATTTT.

The V gene is TRBV7-7, the J gene TRBJ2-5; the D call may be TRBD1 or TRBD2 (5 bases each). The CDR3 has 13 amino acids. The germline V gene encodes CDR1 SSHAT and CDR2 FNYEAQ (reference sequence). The ends were cut back, 3 bases at V and 5 bases at J, with 10 bases in the middle. The CDR3 nucleotides are TGTGCCAGCAGCTTTGGTGAGGGGGAGACCCAGTACTTC. It is translated as CASSFGEGETQYF.

This clone was recorded a few times. This chain connects TRBV2 to TRBJ1-6; TRBD1 might be the D (5 bases). This CDR3 is 13 amino acids long. V was shortened by 6 bases and J by 7 bases, with 10 bases between the two germline ends. Germline CDR1 reads SNHLY; CDR2 reads FYNNEI. CDR3 sequence (DNA): TGTGCCAGCAGCCGGGACCAAAATTCACCCCTCCACTTT. Its protein is CASSRDQNSPLHF.

This clone was detected a few times. CDR3 DNA sequence: TGTGCCAGTAAGGCCCAGGGGGGGCCTAGAGGGGTGTTTTTT. Translated: CASKAQGGPRGVFF. The genes are TRBV19 and TRBJ1-4, with 7 bases lining up with TRBD1. Per the germline V gene, CDR1 is LNHDA and CDR2 is SQIVND (reference sequence). There are 14 residues in the CDR3. V dropped 7 bases and J dropped 15; count of bases not matched to a gene: 17.

Here the CDR3 reads CSVPSQGTNEQFF. In nucleotides, the CDR3 is TGCAGCGTCCCTTCTCAGGGGACCAATGAGCAGTTCTTC. The V and J genes are TRBV29-1 and TRBJ2-1, with D possibly being TRBD1 (6 bases). V lost 6 bases and J 6 bases, leaving 15 bases between the germline ends. The germline gives CDR1 SQVTM, CDR2 ANQGSEA. The length of the CDR3 is 13 residues.